Sequencing of this T cell receptor beta chain was carried out in a study of blood T cells in healthy people across ages. CDR3 length: 17 residues. The V segment lost 7 bases and the J segment 5 bases; nucleotides outside the gene matches: 17. CDR1 MNHNS and CDR2 SASEGT come from the germline V gene. For this clonotype: Its antigen remains unidentified.

Broader study findings: Among T cells, TCR beta diversity per million cells dropped roughly linearly as age rose.

Sample-barcoded 5' priming and a J-beta primer mix drove a second PCR of about 6 to 12 cycles. TCRdb reanalysed the 5' RACE reads using MiXCR and keeps one entry per CDR3 protein. This sample has 750,000 to 950,000 distinct CDR3 sequences, with 25% to 30% found just once. The same sample was also used in a study of T cells of mothers and their children.

Material: blood. This clonotype was obtained from a boy between 10 and 17 years old in good health. The V and J genes are TRBV6-1 and TRBJ2-5, with 9 bases fitting TRBD1. DNA of the CDR3: TGTGCCAGCAATATAAGATCTGGACAGGGGTATGAGGAGACCCAGTACTTC. Its translation is CASNIRSGQGYEETQYF.